The 28 T cell receptor beta chains presented below share a single source sample, sequenced in a study of CD8+ T cells in alopecia areata. RNA was extracted and reverse transcribed into cDNA as the sequencing template. Clones were sequenced by immunoSEQ multiplex PCR, and TCRdb holds only the in-frame ones, with some missing. The sample has around 100,000 clones, none seen only once. The sequenced sample was lesional skin. These receptors were collected from a C3H/HeJ mouse with alopecia areata. The mouse line has the MHC haplotype H2-k.

This clone has more than one count but fewer than ten. Gene names refer to mouse genes. The CDR3 extends 4 residues past the end of the read, so its final part is completed from the germline J gene. The chain has TRBV1 and TRBJ1-1; the D gene is possibly TRBD1 (5 bases). This CDR3 contains 17 residues. Germline V gene sequence: CDR1 NSQYPW, CDR2 LRSPGD (reference sequence). V was cut by 0 bases and J by 3 bases, with 17 bases left in between. The DNA read from the CDR3 is TGCACCTGCAGTGCAGATTCGGCAGGGCGGTGGGACACA. Protein: CTCSADSAGRWDT. The entire CDR3 protein is CTCSADSAGRWDTEVFF.

With regard to this clone: Gene names are the mouse ones. The read finishes 4 residues shy of the CDR3 end, and the germline J gene is used to complete it. This chain links TRBV13-3 with TRBJ2-7, with 11 bases fitting TRBD2. Looked up from germline, CDR1 is NNHDY and CDR2 is SYVADS. The V segment lost 2 bases and the J segment 3 bases; nucleotides outside the gene matches: 7. This CDR3 region has 16 residues. The chain's CDR3 is CASSEPPGLGVYEQYF. The sequenced part of the CDR3 DNA is TGTGCCAGCAGTGAGCCGCCGGGACTGGGGGTCTAT.

This clone was detected only a few times. These gene names are mouse names. The read ends 4 residues before the CDR3 terminus; that terminus is restored from the germline J gene. This chain joins TRBV19 and TRBJ2-1; tentatively, D is TRBD1 (5 bases). Trimming cost V 3 bases and J 6 bases, with 10 bases left between them. This CDR3 spans 13 amino acids. Germline V gene lookup returns CDR1 FNHDT and CDR2 SITEND (reference sequence). Partial CDR3 DNA: TGTGCCAGCAGTACGGGAGGGGTTGCT. Protein product: CASSTGGVA. The entire CDR3 sequence reads CASSTGGVAEQFF.

This clone showed up many times. Gene names are mouse gene names. Read data end 4 residues before the CDR3 end; the end is taken from the germline J gene. This chain uses TRBV13-3 with TRBJ2-7; 9 nucleotides agree with TRBD2. V lost 4 bases and J lost 3; bases outside the gene matches: 5. Germline CDR1 NNHDY, CDR2 SYVADS. This CDR3 has 14 residues. CDR3 loop: CASSKTGGLYEQYF. The sequenced CDR3 bases are TGTGCCAGCAGTAAGACTGGGGGTCTCTAT.

In this sample, this clone turned up many times. Genes here carry mouse names. The read falls 4 residues short of the CDR3 end, and the missing part is taken from the germline J gene. The V gene is TRBV1, the J gene TRBJ2-7; 9 nucleotides agree with TRBD1. This CDR3 contains 15 residues. Germline-derived CDR1 and CDR2 are NSQYPW and LRSPGD (reference sequence). The CDR3 bases that were read are TGCACCTGCAGTGCAGATCAGGGACAGGGATAT. Its protein is CTCSADQGQGY. Given in full, the CDR3 is CTCSADQGQGYEQYF.

The sample holds many counts of this clone. Gene names are the mouse ones. The CDR3 goes on 4 residues after the read ends, and that part is filled in from the germline J gene. The chain recombines TRBV13-3 with TRBJ1-1; the match to TRBD1 covers 7 bases. This CDR3 comprises 15 residues. Trimming cost V 0 bases and J 3 bases; bases outside gene matches: 5. Germline V gene data show CDR1 as NNHDY and CDR2 as SYVADS. CDR3 in amino acids: CASSDARGRDTEVFF. Partial CDR3 DNA: TGTGCCAGCAGTGATGCAAGGGGGCGCGACACA.

The sample holds many counts of this clone. Gene names denote mouse genes. The missing CDR3 end, 4 residues past where the read stops, is filled in from the germline J gene. This chain links TRBV13-3 with TRBJ1-1, with D possibly matching TRBD1 (6 bases). Trimming shortened V by 5 bases and J by 4 bases, and 12 bases separated the two germline ends. The V gene's germline CDR1 is NNHDY and CDR2 SYVADS. The CDR3 has 13 amino acids. The CDR3 protein is CASSEQGSTEVFF. Incomplete CDR3 DNA: TGTGCCAGCAGCGAACAGGGAAGCACA.

In regard to this clone: Gene names and germline match the mouse. Sequencing ends 4 residues short of the CDR3 end; the germline J gene provides the rest. The rearrangement uses TRBV13-2 and TRBJ2-5; D possibly corresponds to TRBD1 (6 bases). Germline V gives CDR1 NNHNN, CDR2 SYGAGS (reference sequence). The CDR3 extends over 14 amino acids. The germline V and J ends were trimmed by 0 bases and 3 bases, with 8 bases remaining between them. CDR3 loop: CASGDADSQDTQYF. The CDR3 DNA, read in part, is TGTGCCAGCGGTGATGCGGACAGTCAAGAC.

In regard to this clone: Gene names and germline match the mouse. The CDR3 goes on 4 residues after the read ends, and that part is filled in from the germline J gene. This chain links TRBV1 with TRBJ2-7, with no clear D. The CDR3 length is 13 residues. The germline CDR1 and CDR2 sequences are NSQYPW and LRSPGD (reference sequence). V was pared by 0 bases and J by 2 bases, with 5 bases between. The sequenced CDR3 bases are TGCACCTGCAGTGCAGAAGCAGCCTAT. Its translation: CTCSAEAAY. The whole CDR3 region reads CTCSAEAAYEQYF.

There are a few counts of this clone. Gene names refer to mouse genes. Coverage ceases 4 residues before the CDR3 finishes, and the germline J gene fills in the end. The chain links TRBV13-3 to TRBJ2-5; 10 nucleotides align to TRBD2. Germline CDR1 NNHDY, CDR2 SYVADS. The CDR3 sequence is 16 residues long. The CDR3 sequence is CASSDARPGGADTQYF. Incomplete CDR3 DNA: TGTGCCAGCAGTGATGCACGGCCTGGGGGGGCTGAC.

This clone occurred many times. Here the gene names and germline are mouse. The read finishes 4 residues shy of the CDR3 end, and the germline J gene is used to complete it. The chain carries TRBV13-3 and TRBJ1-2, with 8 bases that match TRBD1. The trim removed 5 bases at V and 0 bases at J, leaving 6 bases unmatched. The CDR3 spans 15 residues. Germline V gives CDR1 NNHDY, CDR2 SYVADS. The CDR3 spells CASSLTGQANSDYTF. The CDR3 DNA, read in part, is TGTGCCAGCAGCCTCACGGGACAGGCAAACTCC.

Concerning this clone: Genes and germline come from the mouse. The read finishes 4 residues shy of the CDR3 end, and the germline J gene is used to complete it. The chain carries TRBV1 and TRBJ1-4; the D gene is possibly TRBD1 (5 bases). The V end was cut by 0 bases, the J end by 3 bases, with 11 bases between. Germline assignment: CDR1 NSQYPW and CDR2 LRSPGD (reference sequence). The CDR3 is 16 residues long. The CDR3 loop is CTCSADFPGPNERLFF. The CDR3 DNA, read in part, is TGCACCTGCAGTGCAGATTTCCCAGGGCCCAACGAA.

Concerning this clone itself: Each gene name is a mouse one. The read is 4 residues too short to cover the CDR3 end, so that end is filled in from the germline J gene. V usage is TRBV1 and J usage is TRBJ2-7; 8 positions agree with TRBD1. CDR1 NSQYPW and CDR2 LRSPGD come from the germline V gene (reference sequence). This CDR3 comprises 14 residues. CDR3 loop: CTCSAVDRDYEQYF. The sequenced CDR3 bases are TGCACCTGCAGTGCAGTGGACAGGGATTAT.

Concerning this clone itself: Gene labels here are mouse ones. The CDR3 is cut off 4 residues early in the read; its end comes from the germline J gene. The chain carries TRBV1 and TRBJ2-5, with a possible D match to TRBD2 (6 bases). This CDR3 comprises 15 residues. Per germline, CDR1 NSQYPW and CDR2 LRSPGD (reference sequence). V lost 1 base to trimming and J lost 2 bases, with 10 bases between them. The CDR3 protein is CTCSAGAGGQDTQYF. CDR3 DNA (partial): TGCACCTGCAGTGCAGGAGCGGGGGGCCAAGAC. The full variable domain, completed using reference TRBV1 and TRBJ2-5, is VTLLEQNPRWRLVPRGQAVNLRCILKNSQYPWMSWYQQDLQKQLQWLFTLRSPGDKEVKSLPGADYLATRVTDTELRLQVANMSQGRTLYCTCSAGAGGQDTQYFGPGTRLLVL.

A remark on this clone: One junction end disagrees with the germline gene, perhaps due to a read error. Gene names are mouse gene names. The read ends 4 residues shy of where the CDR3 ends; the end is completed using the germline J gene. V and J are TRBV31 and TRBJ2-1; 9 bases fit TRBD1. The CDR3 covers 14 residues. Germline CDR1 GKSSPN, CDR2 SITVG. Here the CDR3 reads CAWGLGTGSAEQFF. The part of the CDR3 DNA that was read is TGTGCCTGGGGTCTGGGGACAGGGAGTGCT.

This clone was recorded many times. The protein in this entry is translated from the DNA; at residue 13 it differs from the protein listed in TCRdb. The germline and genes are mouse ones. The CDR3 end lies 3 residues beyond the end of the read and is filled in from the germline J gene. The rearrangement joins TRBV13-3 to TRBJ1-6; 8 nucleotides align to TRBD1. TRBJ1-6 is an open reading frame, and its role is uncertain. V lost 1 base to trimming and J lost 6 bases; unmatched junction nucleotides: 6. In germline, CDR1 is NNHDY, CDR2 SYVADS. CDR3 size: 16 residues. CDR3 in amino acids: CASSDRTRGRNSPLYF. Incomplete CDR3 DNA: TGTGCCAGCAGTGATCGTACCAGGGGGCGTAATTCGCCC.

Notes on this clone: The genes are named according to mouse. Read coverage stops 4 residues before the CDR3 terminus; the germline J gene supplies the remainder. The gene calls are TRBV19 and TRBJ2-1; no definite D call. CDR1 FNHDT and CDR2 SITEND come from the germline V gene (reference sequence). Trimming removed 1 base at V and 0 bases at J, with 11 bases between. There are 16 residues in the CDR3. The CDR3 bases that were read are TGTGCCAGCAGTATACCGCCAGAGAATAACTATGCT. The encoded protein is CASSIPPENNYA. The CDR3 reads in full as CASSIPPENNYAEQFF.

This clone was observed many times. The germline and genes are mouse ones. The read stops 4 residues short of the end of the CDR3; the missing end is completed from the germline J gene. This chain joins TRBV13-3 and TRBJ1-4; perhaps TRBD1 as D (5 bases). The CDR3 sequence is 14 residues long. Germline V lookup: CDR1 NNHDY, CDR2 SYVADS. Trimming took 4 bases from V and 0 from J, leaving 7 bases between them. The CDR3 protein is CASSRGFSNERLFF. Partial CDR3 DNA: TGTGCCAGCAGTAGGGGATTTTCCAACGAA.

Remarks on this clone: All gene names here are mouse names. The read gets to within 4 residues of the CDR3 end, and the germline J gene fills in the rest. The chain employs TRBV19 and TRBJ2-5; TRBD2 agrees at 12 bases. V gave up 2 bases and J gave up 2 bases; unmatched junction bases: 6. The CDR3 sequence is 17 residues long. The V gene's germline CDR1 is FNHDT and CDR2 SITEND (reference sequence). The CDR3 region is CASSMWDWGDRQDTQYF. Incomplete CDR3 DNA: TGTGCCAGCAGTATGTGGGACTGGGGGGATCGCCAAGAC.

Details on this clone: Germline and genes: mouse. The CDR3 is cut off 4 residues early in the read; its end comes from the germline J gene. The chain joins TRBV16 to TRBJ2-1; 10 nucleotides match TRBD1. Germline V gene sequence: CDR1 SGHSA, CDR2 FRNQAP. J was trimmed by 5 bases and V by 6 bases; bases with no gene match: 4. This CDR3 has 14 amino acids. The DNA read from the CDR3 is TGTGCAAGCAGTCCCGGGACAGGGGATGCT. Protein product: CASSPGTGDA. In full, the CDR3 is CASSPGTGDAEQFF.

There are a few counts of this clone. The gene symbols are mouse symbols. The read terminates 4 residues before the CDR3 end, so the remaining end is supplied by the germline J gene. The J gene is TRBJ2-7, the V gene TRBV14; maybe TRBD2 (5 bases). This CDR3 has 11 residues. The germline gives CDR1 SGHDT, CDR2 FRDEAV. V dropped 7 bases and J dropped 3 bases, with 8 bases sitting between them. CDR3 DNA (partial): TGTGCCAGCTGCCTGGGCTAT. It codes for CASCLGY. The CDR3 reads in full as CASCLGYEQYF.

This clone was observed a handful of times. Any gene name here is a mouse gene name. The CDR3 extends 4 residues past the end of the read, so its final part is completed from the germline J gene. The V and J genes are TRBV1 and TRBJ2-2, with TRBD1 identical over 7 bases. This CDR3 region has 17 residues. The V and J ends lost 0 bases and 4 bases, in that order; junction bases with no gene match: 8. CDR1 is NSQYPW and CDR2 is LRSPGD in the germline V gene (reference sequence). Here the CDR3 reads CTCSADKGDSTTGQLYF. Incomplete CDR3 DNA: TGCACCTGCAGTGCAGATAAGGGGGACAGCACCACCGGG.

This clone appeared a few times. Gene names follow the mouse nomenclature. The missing CDR3 end, 4 residues past where the read stops, is filled in from the germline J gene. The chain is built from TRBV13-3 and TRBJ2-7, with TRBD2 identical over 12 bases. Per the germline V gene, CDR1 is NNHDY and CDR2 is SYVADS. J gave up 0 bases and V 4 bases, and 5 bases lay outside the gene matches. The CDR3 has 16 amino acids. The chain's CDR3 is CASSSGLGGFSYEQYF. The sequenced part of the CDR3 DNA is TGTGCCAGCAGTTCCGGACTGGGGGGGTTCTCCTAT.

This clone showed up just a few times. Gene labels here are mouse ones. The part of the CDR3 DNA that was read is TGTGCCAGCAGCCAAGATTGGACAGGGGAT. This codes for CASSQDWTGD. The CDR3 as a whole reads CASSQDWTGDEQYF. The chain recombines TRBV5 with TRBJ2-7, with 9 bases lining up with TRBD1. The missing CDR3 end, 4 residues past where the read stops, is filled in from the germline J gene. Germline V gene data show CDR1 as LGHNA and CDR2 as YNLKQL (reference sequence). The CDR3 totals 14 residues.

This clone was observed a few times. Genes here carry mouse names. CDR3 sequence: CASSDPGNSAETLYF. The covered CDR3 bases are TGTGCCAGCAGTGATCCAGGAAATAGTGCAGAA. J is TRBJ2-3 and V is TRBV13-3; D gene ambiguous. The CDR3 goes on 4 residues after the read ends, and that part is filled in from the germline J gene. CDR1 is NNHDY and CDR2 is SYVADS in the germline V gene. The CDR3 contains 15 residues. With 1 base removed from V and 0 bases from J, the gap between germline ends came to 9 bases.

In regard to this clone: Germline and genes: mouse. The read stops 4 residues short of the end of the CDR3; the missing end is completed from the germline J gene. The chain uses TRBV13-3 and TRBJ2-7; perhaps TRBD1 as D (5 bases). This CDR3 has 16 amino acids. CDR1 and CDR2 from the germline V gene are NNHDY and SYVADS. The V gene lost 2 bases and the J gene lost 0 bases, with 15 bases spanning the gap. CDR3 region: CASSDRQGKSSYEQYF. The sequenced part of the CDR3 DNA is TGTGCCAGCAGTGACCGTCAGGGCAAGAGCTCCTAT.

In this sample, this clone turned up many times. The germline and genes are mouse ones. The read halts 4 residues ahead of the CDR3 end, with the missing end drawn from the germline J gene. The chain has TRBV13-2 and TRBJ1-4; D unresolved. The CDR3 spans 15 residues. Germline V lookup: CDR1 NNHNN, CDR2 SYGAGS (reference sequence). V lost 0 bases to trimming and J lost 0 bases, with 6 bases between them. CDR3 bases read: TGTGCCAGCGGTGATGCGCCAGTTTCCAACGAA. Translated: CASGDAPVSNE. The full CDR3 protein reads CASGDAPVSNERLFF.

This clone was detected a few times. DNA and listed protein disagree at residue 10, so the protein shown here was translated from the DNA. Mouse gene names apply. The read falls 3 residues short of the CDR3 end, and the missing part is taken from the germline J gene. The chain carries TRBV13-3 and TRBJ1-3; D gene unclear. From germline, CDR1 is NNHDY and CDR2 SYVADS. CDR3 length equals 13 residues. V was clipped by 7 bases and J by 0 bases, with 8 bases between them. The CDR3 sequence is CASLRVSGNTLYF. The part of the CDR3 DNA that was read is TGTGCCAGCCTGAGAGTTTCTGGAAATACG.